This T cell receptor (beta chain) was obtained from a study of blood T cell repertoires in COVID-19. The CDR3 sequence is 18 residues long. Unmatched junction bases numbered 15, after V lost 5 bases and J lost 3 bases. Germline V gene sequence: CDR1 MNHEY, CDR2 SVGEGT. Generated by immunoSEQ multiplex PCR, the TCRdb table keeps only in-frame clones and is missing some. Of about 210,000 clones in the sample, about nine tenths were seen once. V is TRBV6-2 or TRBV6-3 and J is TRBJ2-1; 8 bases align to TRBD2. Sequencing was done on a sample of PBMCs or T cells enriched from blood (not recorded which). This receptor was taken from a man aged 25-45 years who had recovered from COVID-19. CDR3 coding DNA: TGTGCCAGCAGTCCCTACCCCGCCAAGACTAGCGTCTACAATGAGCAGTTCTTC. Residues: CASSPYPAKTSVYNEQFF.